Below, 25 T cell receptor beta chains from the same sample are listed, as sequenced in a study of OX40 agonist ivuxolimab in advanced cancers. TCRdb's table, derived via immunoSEQ multiplex PCR, lists solely in-frame clones and lacks some. The table shows under 85,000 clones, with under 90% occurring only once. The specimen was CD4+ or CD8+ T cells sorted from blood, collected in a trial of the OX40 agonist ivuxolimab. These receptor sequences come from an adult with an advanced solid tumor such as melanoma, head and neck, liver or kidney cancer.

V gene TRBV5-1 combines with J gene TRBJ2-7; the match to TRBD2 covers 16 bases. The CDR3 has 18 amino acids. Looked up from germline, CDR1 is SGHRS and CDR2 is YFSETQ. The ends lost 5 bases at V and 2 bases at J; junction bases unmatched: 10. For the CDR3, the DNA is TGCGCCAGCAGAACGGCAGGGACTAGCGGGGGGGCCACCTACGAGCAGTACTTC. This encodes CASRTAGTSGGATYEQYF. Variable domain in full (rest from reference TRBV5-1 and TRBJ2-7): KAGVTQTPRYLIKTRGQQVTLSCSPISGHRSVSWYQQTPGQGLQFLFEYFSETQRNKGNFPGRFSGRQFSNSRSEMNVSTLELGDSALYLCASRTAGTSGGATYEQYFGPGTRLTVT.

The chain carries TRBV2 and TRBJ2-3; D is ambiguous. The germline gives CDR1 SNHLY, CDR2 FYNNEI. V lost 4 bases and J 3 bases, leaving 8 bases between the germline ends. The CDR3 covers 13 residues. Written as DNA, the CDR3 is TGTGCCAGCAGTGTTGGCTGGACAGATACGCAGTATTTT. Protein sequence: CASSVGWTDTQYF.

The count of this clone is one. This chain links TRBV6-6 with TRBJ1-3, with a tentative D call TRBD1 (5 bases). V lost 5 bases and J lost 8, with 16 bases in between. There are 14 residues in the CDR3. CDR1 and CDR2 from the germline V gene are MNHNY and SVGAGI (reference sequence). CDR3 sequence: CASSTGALGYTIYF. The CDR3 coding sequence is TGTGCCAGCAGTACCGGGGCACTAGGCTACACCATATATTTT.

In its sample, this clone was seen a few times. The chain links TRBV25-1 to TRBJ2-7, with D unresolved. The germline V gene has CDR1 MGHDK and CDR2 SYGVNS. Trimming removed 5 bases from V and 4 bases from J, with 9 bases in between. The CDR3 is made up of 12 amino acids. CDR3 in DNA: TGTGCCAGCAGTCTAGACGGATACGAGCAGTACTTC. Translated, it gives CASSLDGYEQYF.

The V and J genes are TRBV7-3 and TRBJ2-1; no firm D call. Germline CDR1 reads SGHTA; CDR2 reads FQGTGA. The CDR3 loop spans 15 amino acids. Trimming took 0 bases from V and 6 from J, leaving 12 bases between them. This CDR3 is CASSLTSQEFNEQFF. The CDR3 DNA reads as TGTGCCAGCAGCTTAACGAGCCAGGAGTTCAATGAGCAGTTCTTC.

The chain links TRBV9 to TRBJ2-5; possible D gene TRBD1, 5 bases. The CDR3 sequence is 14 residues long. The germline V gene encodes CDR1 SGDLS and CDR2 YYNGEE. Trimming shortened V by 0 bases and J by 1 base, and 7 bases separated the two germline ends. This chain's CDR3 is CASSVGRAQETQYF. The CDR3 nucleotides are TGTGCCAGCAGCGTAGGCAGGGCCCAAGAGACCCAGTACTTC.

The table lists this clone with a count of one. This chain joins TRBV6-6 and TRBJ2-5, with D uncertain. Germline loops: CDR1 MNHNY, CDR2 SVGAGI (reference sequence). V shed 1 base and J shed 2 bases, with 5 bases lying between them. There are 13 residues in the CDR3. The CDR3 nucleotides read TGTGCCAGCAGTTACTGGGGTCAAGAGACCCAGTACTTC. This sequence encodes CASSYWGQETQYF.

A note on this clone: The same CDR3 can be traced to other DNA sequences in this sample. The V gene is TRBV7-2, the J gene TRBJ1-1; D remains unclear. V was shortened by 0 bases and J by 1 base, with 3 bases between the two germline ends. Per the germline V gene, CDR1 is SGHTA and CDR2 is FQGNSA. This CDR3 spans 13 amino acids. The CDR3 region is CASSLAENTEAFF. As DNA, the CDR3 is TGTGCCAGCAGCTTAGCGGAGAACACTGAAGCTTTCTTT.

Turning to this clone: Other DNA sequences in this specimen translate into the identical CDR3. This chain joins TRBV18 and TRBJ1-3, with D possibly TRBD1 on 6 matching bases. CDR3 length equals 15 residues. CDR1 KGHSH and CDR2 LQKENI come from the germline V gene. The V gene lost 2 bases and the J gene lost 0 bases, with 8 bases spanning the gap. CDR3 sequence: CASSPRGSSGNTIYF. The CDR3 DNA follows: TGTGCCAGCTCACCAAGGGGGAGCTCTGGAAACACCATATATTTT. Complete variable domain (other parts from reference TRBV18 and TRBJ1-3): NAGVMQNPRHLVRRRGQEARLRCSPMKGHSHVYWYRQLPEEGLKFMVYLQKENIIDESGMPKERFSAEFPKEGPSILRIQQVVRGDSAAYFCASSPRGSSGNTIYFGEGSWLTVV.

CDR3 coding DNA: TGTGCCAGTAGTATGCAGTGGGGGACAGGTCAGACCTACAATGAGCAGTTCTTC. Protein sequence: CASSMQWGTGQTYNEQFF. The genes are TRBV19 and TRBJ2-1, with 8 bases matching TRBD1. CDR1 and CDR2 from the germline V gene are LNHDA and SQIVND (reference sequence). The CDR3 length is 18 residues. V lost 3 bases, J lost 2 bases, and 12 bases stayed unmatched. Combining the CDR3 with reference TRBV19 and TRBJ2-1 gives the whole variable domain DGGITQSPKYLFRKEGQNVTLSCEQNLNHDAMYWYRQDPGQGLRLIYYSQIVNDFQKGDIAEGYSVSREKKESFPLTVTSAQKNPTAFYLCASSMQWGTGQTYNEQFFGPGTRLTVL.

The chain couples TRBV7-3 to TRBJ1-3, with 8 bases identical to TRBD1. The junction had 6 bases not matched to a gene; V was cut back by 5 bases and J by 6 bases. CDR3 size: 14 residues. Germline CDR1 is SGHTA and CDR2 is FQGTGA. The CDR3 reads CASSSGQGANTIYF. CDR3 nucleotides: TGTGCCAGCAGCAGTGGACAGGGTGCAAACACCATATATTTT.

Turning to this clone: Other DNA sequences in the sample encode the same CDR3. The V gene is TRBV5-1, the J gene TRBJ2-5; tentatively, D is TRBD2 (6 bases). Between the trimmed V and J ends, which lost 0 bases and 5 bases, there was a span of 8 bases. CDR1 and CDR2 from the germline V gene are SGHRS and YFSETQ. This CDR3 contains 13 residues. The CDR3 region has the DNA TGCGCCAGCAGCTTGGCGGGGAGGGAGACCCAGTACTTC. Protein: CASSLAGRETQYF.

The chain joins TRBV2 to TRBJ1-5; 9 positions match TRBD1. The germline CDR1 and CDR2 sequences are SNHLY and FYNNEI. The J segment lost 3 bases and the V segment lost 7 bases, leaving 7 bases of the junction unmatched. There are 15 residues in the CDR3. CDR3 DNA sequence: TGTGCCAGCACTCCGACAGGGGGAACCAATCAGCCCCAGCATTTT. As protein: CASTPTGGTNQPQHF.

The chain has TRBV6-5 and TRBJ2-5, with a possible D match to TRBD2 (6 bases). The CDR3 consists of 14 residues. Germline V CDR1 and CDR2: MNHEY, SVGAGI. With 6 bases removed from V and 4 bases from J, the gap between germline ends came to 15 bases. For the CDR3, the DNA is TGTGCCAGCAGACCACCGGGAGCCTTAGAGACCCAGTACTTC. It specifies CASRPPGALETQYF.

The rearrangement joins TRBV7-3 to TRBJ2-3, with TRBD1 as a possible D gene (6 bases). Germline V gene lookup returns CDR1 SGHTA and CDR2 FQGTGA. V lost 0 bases and J lost 2, with 12 bases in between. This CDR3 spans 16 amino acids. In nucleotides, the CDR3 is TGTGCCAGCAGCTTAACGGGAGACAGGCCCACAGATACGCAGTATTTT. It encodes CASSLTGDRPTDTQYF. Variable domain in full (rest from reference TRBV7-3 and TRBJ2-3): GAGVSQTPSNKVTEKGKYVELRCDPISGHTALYWYRQSLGQGPEFLIYFQGTGAADDSGLPNDRFFAVRPEGSVSTLKIQRTERGDSAVYLCASSLTGDRPTDTQYFGPGTRLTVL.

This chain connects TRBV7-6 to TRBJ2-5, with a weak D call TRBD2 (7 bases). There are 12 residues in the CDR3. V was trimmed by 4 bases and J by 5 bases, leaving 8 bases between them. Germline assignment: CDR1 SGHVS and CDR2 FNYEAQ. Written as DNA, the CDR3 is TGTGCCAGCAGCTCGGGGGGCGAGACCCAGTACTTC. Residues: CASSSGGETQYF.

The rearrangement links TRBV14 to TRBJ2-1; 9 nucleotides match TRBD2. The junction had 12 bases not matched to a gene; V was cut back by 0 bases and J by 9 bases. This CDR3 spans 17 amino acids. Germline CDR1 is SGHDN and CDR2 is FVKESK. The CDR3 nucleotides read TGTGCCAGCAGCCAAGATTTTGGCGGGGGGGCGGTAGGTGAGCAGTTCTTC. Translating it yields CASSQDFGGGAVGEQFF.

This clone was observed a handful of times. The chain couples TRBV7-6 to TRBJ1-6; D is unclear. Germline-derived CDR1 and CDR2 are SGHVS and FNYEAQ. V dropped 3 bases and J dropped 7 bases, with 10 bases sitting between them. CDR3 length: 14 residues. The CDR3 DNA follows: TGTGCCAGCAGCTTGGGAAGCTCCAATTCACCCCTCCACTTT. Its protein is CASSLGSSNSPLHF.

V and J are TRBV6-5 and TRBJ1-5, with TRBD1 matching 8 bases. Germline V gives CDR1 MNHEY, CDR2 SVGAGI. The ends lost 7 bases at V and 5 bases at J; junction bases unmatched: 10. The CDR3 has 15 residues. Here the CDR3 reads CASTLRTGRDQPQHF. CDR3 bases: TGTGCCAGCACCCTGAGGACAGGGAGGGATCAGCCCCAGCATTTT.

The chain has TRBV19 and TRBJ2-7; 8 nucleotides match TRBD1. The CDR3 runs 15 residues. J lost 2 bases, V lost 6 bases, and 9 bases had no gene match. CDR1 and CDR2 from the germline V gene are LNHDA and SQIVND (reference sequence). CDR3 nucleotides: TGTGCCAGTAGCGACCGGACAGGGTTTACCTACGAGCAGTACTTC. Protein: CASSDRTGFTYEQYF. Filled out from reference TRBV19 and TRBJ2-7, the complete variable domain reads DGGITQSPKYLFRKEGQNVTLSCEQNLNHDAMYWYRQDPGQGLRLIYYSQIVNDFQKGDIAEGYSVSREKKESFPLTVTSAQKNPTAFYLCASSDRTGFTYEQYFGPGTRLTVT.

The CDR3, as DNA: TGTGCCAGCAGTTTCGGGATTTACTATGGCTACACCTTC. Translation: CASSFGIYYGYTF. The chain joins TRBV27 to TRBJ1-2; D uncertain. This CDR3 spans 13 amino acids. V was trimmed by 3 bases and J by 3 bases, leaving 8 bases between them. Germline V gene lookup returns CDR1 MNHEY and CDR2 SMNVEV (reference sequence).

The V and J genes are TRBV9 and TRBJ2-5; a possible D gene is TRBD2 (6 bases). This CDR3 contains 14 residues. V was trimmed by 2 bases and J by 5 bases, leaving 13 bases between them. Germline-derived CDR1 and CDR2 are SGDLS and YYNGEE. CDR3 residues: CASSVFSAGETQYF. The CDR3 nucleotides read TGTGCCAGCAGCGTGTTTTCTGCGGGGGAGACCCAGTACTTC.

The chain recombines TRBV7-3 with TRBJ2-3, with 7 bases that match TRBD2. There are 16 residues in the CDR3. Germline values: CDR1 SGHTA, CDR2 FQGTGA. With 1 base clipped from V and 5 bases from J, the junction kept 9 bases outside the gene matches. The DNA of the CDR3 is TGTGCCAGCAGCTTAAGCGGGGGAGCCACCGGAGATACGCAGTATTTT. Its translation is CASSLSGGATGDTQYF.

The CDR3 DNA reads as TGTGCCAGCAGCTCACCCGGACTAGGGCCCACCGGGGAGCTGTTTTTT. It codes for CASSSPGLGPTGELFF. This rearrangement joins TRBV7-2 to TRBJ2-2; 7 nucleotides agree with TRBD2. CDR3 length: 16 amino acids. J was trimmed by 4 bases and V by 4 bases; bases with no gene match: 9. CDR1 is SGHTA, CDR2 FQGNSA, per germline. The full variable domain, completed using reference TRBV7-2 and TRBJ2-2, is GAGVSQSPSNKVTEKGKDVELRCDPISGHTALYWYRQSLGQGLEFLIYFQGNSAPDKSGLPSDRFSAERTGGSVSTLTIQRTQQEDSAVYLCASSSPGLGPTGELFFGEGSRLTVL.

The chain employs TRBV7-9 and TRBJ1-1; perhaps TRBD1 as D (5 bases). This CDR3 has 13 residues. Trimming stripped 5 bases from V and 0 bases from J, with 7 bases between. Germline V gene lookup returns CDR1 SEHNR and CDR2 FQNEAQ (reference sequence). The chain's CDR3 is CASSRDLNTEAFF. The CDR3 region has the DNA TGTGCCAGCAGCCGGGACCTGAACACTGAAGCTTTCTTT.